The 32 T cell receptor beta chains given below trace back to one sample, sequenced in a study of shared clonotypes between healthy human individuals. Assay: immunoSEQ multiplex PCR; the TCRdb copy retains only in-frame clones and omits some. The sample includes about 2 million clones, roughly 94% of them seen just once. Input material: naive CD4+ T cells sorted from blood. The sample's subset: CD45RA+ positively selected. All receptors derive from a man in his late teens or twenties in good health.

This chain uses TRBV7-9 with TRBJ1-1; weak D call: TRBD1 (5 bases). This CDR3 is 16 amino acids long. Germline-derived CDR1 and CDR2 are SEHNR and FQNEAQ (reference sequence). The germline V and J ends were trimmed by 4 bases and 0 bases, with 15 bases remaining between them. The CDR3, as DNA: TGTGCCAGCAGCTCCCCCAGAAAGGGGATGAACACTGAAGCTTTCTTT. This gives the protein CASSSPRKGMNTEAFF.

The CDR3 loop is CASSQDHQAPEATNEKLFF. CDR3 nucleotide sequence: TGCGCCAGCAGCCAAGATCACCAGGCCCCCGAGGCAACTAATGAAAAACTGTTTTTT. V usage is TRBV4-3 and J usage is TRBJ1-4, with no clear D. Trimming pared 0 bases from V and 0 bases from J, leaving 17 bases between. CDR3 size: 19 residues. The germline V gene has CDR1 LGHNA and CDR2 YSLEER.

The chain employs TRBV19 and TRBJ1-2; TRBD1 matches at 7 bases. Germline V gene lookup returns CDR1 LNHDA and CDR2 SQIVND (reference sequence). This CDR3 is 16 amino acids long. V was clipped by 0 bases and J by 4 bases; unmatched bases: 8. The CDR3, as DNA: TGTGCCAGTAGTATAGATCTCCGGACAGGAGCCTATGGCTACACCTTC. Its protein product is CASSIDLRTGAYGYTF.

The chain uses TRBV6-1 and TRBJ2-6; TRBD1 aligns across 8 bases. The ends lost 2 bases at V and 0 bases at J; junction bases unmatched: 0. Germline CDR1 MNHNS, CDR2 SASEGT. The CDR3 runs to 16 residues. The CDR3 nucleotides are TGTGCCAGCAGTGAAACAGGGGGCTCTGGGGCCAACGTCCTGACTTTC. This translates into CASSETGGSGANVLTF.

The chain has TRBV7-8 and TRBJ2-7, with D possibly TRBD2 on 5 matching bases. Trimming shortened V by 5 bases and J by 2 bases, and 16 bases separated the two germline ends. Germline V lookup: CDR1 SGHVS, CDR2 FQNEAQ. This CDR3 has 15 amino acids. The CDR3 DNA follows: TGTGCCAGCAGCCCCCAAAGCGGAGCAACCTACGAGCAGTACTTC. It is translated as CASSPQSGATYEQYF.

Here the CDR3 DNA reads TGTGCCAGCTCACCACCGGGCCCTGGCACCGGGGAGCTGTTTTTT. Its protein is CASSPPGPGTGELFF. The chain carries TRBV18 and TRBJ2-2; D is unclear. V was cut by 0 bases and J by 4 bases, with 9 bases left in between. CDR3 length: 15 amino acids. Germline V gene lookup returns CDR1 KGHSH and CDR2 LQKENI.

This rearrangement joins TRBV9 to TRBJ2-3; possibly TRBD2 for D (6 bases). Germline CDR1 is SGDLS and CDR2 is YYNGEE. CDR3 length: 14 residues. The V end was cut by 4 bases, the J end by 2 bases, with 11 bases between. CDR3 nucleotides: TGTGCCAGCAGCCCGAGGACTAACACAGATACGCAGTATTTT. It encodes CASSPRTNTDTQYF.

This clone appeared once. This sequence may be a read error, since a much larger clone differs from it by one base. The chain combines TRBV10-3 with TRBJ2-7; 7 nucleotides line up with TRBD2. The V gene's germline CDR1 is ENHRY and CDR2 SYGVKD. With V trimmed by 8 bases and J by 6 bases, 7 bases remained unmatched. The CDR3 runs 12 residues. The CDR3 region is CAIAGERCEQYF. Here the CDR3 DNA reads TGTGCCATCGCGGGGGAAAGGTGCGAGCAGTACTTC.

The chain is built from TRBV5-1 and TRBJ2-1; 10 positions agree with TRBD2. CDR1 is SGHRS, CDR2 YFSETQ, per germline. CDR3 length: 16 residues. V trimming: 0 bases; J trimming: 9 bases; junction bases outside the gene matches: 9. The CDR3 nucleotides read TGCGCCAGCAGCTTGGTAAAGCGGGAGGGCCCCGGTGAGCAGTTCTTC. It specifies CASSLVKREGPGEQFF.

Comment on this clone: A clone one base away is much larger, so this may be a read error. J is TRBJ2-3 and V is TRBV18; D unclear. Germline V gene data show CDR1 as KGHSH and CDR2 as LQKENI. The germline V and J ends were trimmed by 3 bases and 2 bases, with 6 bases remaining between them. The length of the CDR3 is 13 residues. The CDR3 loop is CASSPVTTDTQYF. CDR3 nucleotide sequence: TGTGCCAGCTCACCGGTCACCACAGATACGCAGTATTTT. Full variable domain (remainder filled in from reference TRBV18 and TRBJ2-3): NAGVMQNPRHLVRRRGQEARLRCSPMKGHSHVYWYRQLPEEGLKFMVYLQKENIIDESGMPKERFSAEFPKEGPSILRIQQVVRGDSAAYFCASSPVTTDTQYFGPGTRLTVL.

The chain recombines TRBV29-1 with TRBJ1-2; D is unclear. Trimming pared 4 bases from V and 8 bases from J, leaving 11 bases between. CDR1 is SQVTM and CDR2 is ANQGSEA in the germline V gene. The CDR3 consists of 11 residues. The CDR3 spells CSVAVGVGYTF. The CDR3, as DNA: TGCAGCGTTGCGGTCGGAGTCGGCTACACCTTC.

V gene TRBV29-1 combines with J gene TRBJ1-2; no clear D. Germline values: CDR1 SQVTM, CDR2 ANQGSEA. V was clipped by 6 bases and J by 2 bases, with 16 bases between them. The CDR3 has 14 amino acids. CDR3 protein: CSVGEGSGNYGYTF. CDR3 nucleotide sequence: TGCAGCGTCGGGGAGGGCTCGGGGAACTATGGCTACACCTTC.

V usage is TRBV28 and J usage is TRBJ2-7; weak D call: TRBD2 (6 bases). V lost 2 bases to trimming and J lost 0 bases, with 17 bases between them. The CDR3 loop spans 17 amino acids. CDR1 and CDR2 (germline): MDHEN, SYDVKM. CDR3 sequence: CASSLASLGTDSYEQYF. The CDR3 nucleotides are TGTGCCAGCAGTTTAGCTAGCCTCGGGACTGACTCCTACGAGCAGTACTTC.

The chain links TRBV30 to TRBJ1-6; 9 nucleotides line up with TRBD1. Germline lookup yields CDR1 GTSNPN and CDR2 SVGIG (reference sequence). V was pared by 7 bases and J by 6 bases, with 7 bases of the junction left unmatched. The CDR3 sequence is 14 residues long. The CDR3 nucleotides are TGTGCCTCCGGGACAGGGTCGGCTAATTCACCCCTCCACTTT. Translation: CASGTGSANSPLHF. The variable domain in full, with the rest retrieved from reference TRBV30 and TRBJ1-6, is SQTIHQWPATLVQPVGSPLSLECTVEGTSNPNLYWYRQAAGRGLQLLFYSVGIGQISSEVPQNLSASRPQDRQFILSSKKLLLSDSGFYLCASGTGSANSPLHFGNGTRLTVT.

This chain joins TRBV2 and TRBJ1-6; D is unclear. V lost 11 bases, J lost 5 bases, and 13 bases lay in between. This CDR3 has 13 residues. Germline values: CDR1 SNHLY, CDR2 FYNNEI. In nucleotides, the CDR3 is TGTGCCGCGGGCGGCATTAATAATTCACCCCTCCACTTT. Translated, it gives CAAGGINNSPLHF.

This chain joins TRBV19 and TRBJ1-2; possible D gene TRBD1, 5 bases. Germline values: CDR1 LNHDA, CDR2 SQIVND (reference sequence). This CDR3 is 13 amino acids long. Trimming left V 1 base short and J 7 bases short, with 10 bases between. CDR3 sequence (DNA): TGTGCCAGTAGTATAGGGGCAGGGCTTGGCTACACCTTC. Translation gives CASSIGAGLGYTF. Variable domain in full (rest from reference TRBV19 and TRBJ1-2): DGGITQSPKYLFRKEGQNVTLSCEQNLNHDAMYWYRQDPGQGLRLIYYSQIVNDFQKGDIAEGYSVSREKKESFPLTVTSAQKNPTAFYLCASSIGAGLGYTFGSGTRLTVV.

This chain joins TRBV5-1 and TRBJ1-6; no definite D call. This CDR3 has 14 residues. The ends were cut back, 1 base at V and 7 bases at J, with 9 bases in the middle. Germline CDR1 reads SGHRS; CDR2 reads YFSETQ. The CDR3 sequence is CASSLNPENSPLHF. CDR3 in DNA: TGCGCCAGCAGCTTGAATCCGGAGAATTCACCCCTCCACTTT.

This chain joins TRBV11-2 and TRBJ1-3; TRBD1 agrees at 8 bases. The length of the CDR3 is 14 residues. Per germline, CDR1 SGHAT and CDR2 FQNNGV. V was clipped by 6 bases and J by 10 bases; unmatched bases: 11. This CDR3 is CASSPGQALDTIYF. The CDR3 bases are TGTGCCAGCAGTCCGGGACAGGCATTGGATACCATATATTTT.

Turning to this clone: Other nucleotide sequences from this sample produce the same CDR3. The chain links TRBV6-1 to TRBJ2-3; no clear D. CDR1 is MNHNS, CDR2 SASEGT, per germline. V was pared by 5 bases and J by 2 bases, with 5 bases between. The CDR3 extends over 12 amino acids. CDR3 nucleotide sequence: TGTGCCAGCAGTCCACACACAGATACGCAGTATTTT. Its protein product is CASSPHTDTQYF.

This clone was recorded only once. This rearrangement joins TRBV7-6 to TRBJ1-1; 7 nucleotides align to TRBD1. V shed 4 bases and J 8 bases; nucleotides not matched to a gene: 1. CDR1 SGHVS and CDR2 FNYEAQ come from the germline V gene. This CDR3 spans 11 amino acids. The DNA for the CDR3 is TGTGCCAGCAGCTCGGACAGGGAAGCTTTCTTT. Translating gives CASSSDREAFF.

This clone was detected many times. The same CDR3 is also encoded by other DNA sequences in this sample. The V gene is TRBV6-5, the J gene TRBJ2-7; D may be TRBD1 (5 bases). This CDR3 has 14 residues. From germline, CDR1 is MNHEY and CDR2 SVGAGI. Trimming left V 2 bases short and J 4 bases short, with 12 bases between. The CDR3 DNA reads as TGTGCCAGCAGTTACGGTAGGGGTACGTACGAGCAGTACTTC. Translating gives CASSYGRGTYEQYF.

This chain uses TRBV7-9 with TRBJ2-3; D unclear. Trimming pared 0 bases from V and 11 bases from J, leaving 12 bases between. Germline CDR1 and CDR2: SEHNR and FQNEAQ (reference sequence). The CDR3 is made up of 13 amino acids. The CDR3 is CASSLAPSGMQYF. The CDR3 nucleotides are TGTGCCAGCAGCTTAGCCCCCTCGGGTATGCAGTATTTT.

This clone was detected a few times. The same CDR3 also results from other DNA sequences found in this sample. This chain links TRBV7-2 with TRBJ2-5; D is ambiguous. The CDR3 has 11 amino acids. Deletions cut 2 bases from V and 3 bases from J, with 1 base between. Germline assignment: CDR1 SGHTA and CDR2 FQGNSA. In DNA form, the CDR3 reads TGTGCCAGCAGCTTAAAAGAGACCCAGTACTTC. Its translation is CASSLKETQYF. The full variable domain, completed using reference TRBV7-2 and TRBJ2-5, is GAGVSQSPSNKVTEKGKDVELRCDPISGHTALYWYRQSLGQGLEFLIYFQGNSAPDKSGLPSDRFSAERTGGSVSTLTIQRTQQEDSAVYLCASSLKETQYFGPGTRLLVL.

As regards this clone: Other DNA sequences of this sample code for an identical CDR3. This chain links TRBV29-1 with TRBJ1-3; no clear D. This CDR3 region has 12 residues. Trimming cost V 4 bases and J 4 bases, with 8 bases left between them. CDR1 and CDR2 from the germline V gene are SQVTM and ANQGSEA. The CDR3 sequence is CSVVETGNTIYF. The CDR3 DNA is TGCAGCGTTGTGGAGACGGGAAACACCATATATTTT.

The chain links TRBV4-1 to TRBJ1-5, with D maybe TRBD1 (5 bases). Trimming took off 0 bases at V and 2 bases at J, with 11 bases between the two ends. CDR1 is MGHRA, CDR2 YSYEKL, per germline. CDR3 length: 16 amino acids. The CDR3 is CASSQEGKQGNQPQHF. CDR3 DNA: TGCGCCAGCAGCCAAGAAGGGAAACAGGGCAATCAGCCCCAGCATTTT.

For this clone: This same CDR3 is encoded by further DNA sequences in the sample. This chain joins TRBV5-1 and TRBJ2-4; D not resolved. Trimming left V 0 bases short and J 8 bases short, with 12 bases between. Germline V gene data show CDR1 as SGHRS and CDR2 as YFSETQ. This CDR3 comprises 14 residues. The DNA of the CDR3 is TGCGCCAGCAGCTTGGGTGGTCTCGGAGACATTCAGTACTTC. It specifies CASSLGGLGDIQYF.

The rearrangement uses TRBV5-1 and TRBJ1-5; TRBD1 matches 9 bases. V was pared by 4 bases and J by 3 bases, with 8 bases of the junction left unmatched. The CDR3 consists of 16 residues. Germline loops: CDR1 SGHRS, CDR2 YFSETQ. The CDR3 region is CASSLGQGRTNQPQHF. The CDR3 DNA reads TGCGCCAGCAGCCTAGGACAGGGGAGGACCAATCAGCCCCAGCATTTT.

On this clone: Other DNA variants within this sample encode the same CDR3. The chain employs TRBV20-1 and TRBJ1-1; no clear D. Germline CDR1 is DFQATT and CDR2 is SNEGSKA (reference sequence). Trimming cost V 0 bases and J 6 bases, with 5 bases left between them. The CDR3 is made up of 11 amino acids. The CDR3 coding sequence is TGCAGTGCTAGAGATCCTCCTGAAGCTTTCTTT. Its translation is CSARDPPEAFF.

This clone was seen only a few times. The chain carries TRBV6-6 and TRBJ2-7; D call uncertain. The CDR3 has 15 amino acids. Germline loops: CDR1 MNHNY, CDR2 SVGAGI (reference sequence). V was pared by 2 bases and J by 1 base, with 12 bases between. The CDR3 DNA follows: TGTGCCAGCAGTTACAGGGTTGGGAAATCCTACGAGCAGTACTTC. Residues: CASSYRVGKSYEQYF.

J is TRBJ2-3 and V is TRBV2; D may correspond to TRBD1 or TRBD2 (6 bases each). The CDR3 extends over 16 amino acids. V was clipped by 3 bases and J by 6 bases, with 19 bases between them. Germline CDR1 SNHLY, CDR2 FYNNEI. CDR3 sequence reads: CASSDPWGARADTQYF. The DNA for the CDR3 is TGTGCCAGCAGTGATCCCTGGGGGGCTCGGGCGGATACGCAGTATTTT. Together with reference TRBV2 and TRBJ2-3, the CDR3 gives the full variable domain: EPEVTQTPSHQVTQMGQEVILRCVPISNHLYFYWYRQILGQKVEFLVSFYNNEISEKSEIFDDQFSVERPDGSNFTLKIRSTKLEDSAMYFCASSDPWGARADTQYFGPGTRLTVL.

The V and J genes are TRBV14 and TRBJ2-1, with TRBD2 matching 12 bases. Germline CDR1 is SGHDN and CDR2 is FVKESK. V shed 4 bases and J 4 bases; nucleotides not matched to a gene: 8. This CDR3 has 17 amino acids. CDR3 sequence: CASSPLAGGLKYNEQFF. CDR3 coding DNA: TGTGCCAGCAGCCCTCTAGCGGGGGGGCTGAAGTACAATGAGCAGTTCTTC.

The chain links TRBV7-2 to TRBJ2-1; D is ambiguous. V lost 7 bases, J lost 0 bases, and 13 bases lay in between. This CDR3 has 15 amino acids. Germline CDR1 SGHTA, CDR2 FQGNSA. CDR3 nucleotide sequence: TGTGCCAGCATCCTGAATAGCCGCTCCTACAATGAGCAGTTCTTC. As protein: CASILNSRSYNEQFF. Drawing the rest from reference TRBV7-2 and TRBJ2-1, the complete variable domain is GAGVSQSPSNKVTEKGKDVELRCDPISGHTALYWYRQSLGQGLEFLIYFQGNSAPDKSGLPSDRFSAERTGGSVSTLTIQRTQQEDSAVYLCASILNSRSYNEQFFGPGTRLTVL.